This TCR beta chain was identified during a study of blood T cell repertoires in COVID-19. Here immunoSEQ multiplex PCR was the method, and the copy in TCRdb shows in-frame clones only, minus some. The table includes around 330,000 clones, 85% detected once. CDR1 SGHNT and CDR2 YYREEE come from the germline V gene (reference sequence). The CDR3 has 16 residues. The V and J ends lost 4 bases and 0 bases respectively, with 14 bases between them. Sequencing was carried out using PBMCs or T cells enriched from blood (not recorded which). This rearrangement joins TRBV5-4 to TRBJ2-1, with D perhaps matching TRBD2 (5 bases). This TCR derives from a woman in her thirties who had been exposed to COVID-19. As DNA, the CDR3 is TGTGCCAGCAGCCCCGAGGGCAAACGCTCCTACAATGAGCAGTTCTTC. Translating it yields CASSPEGKRSYNEQFF.